This T cell receptor (beta chain) originates from a study of blood T cell repertoires in COVID-19. Study-wide background: Acute and convalescent COVID-19 specimens originated in the United States, Italy and Spain. From T cells, B-cell-depleted T cells, or PBMCs came the material, which was cDNA or gDNA.

In the original analysis: Amplification of reference gene primers provided the estimated nucleated cell counts. Only in-frame clones appear in the TCRdb table, and some are missing; sequencing was by immunoSEQ multiplex PCR. The V and J calls and the clone size are those of that table, but D and trimming were determined from the DNA. Among approximately 250,000 clones, 84% were seen once, and the ten largest hold around 2%. CDR3 length: 17 residues. CDR1 SGHRS and CDR2 YFSETQ come from the germline V gene. V was pared by 4 bases and J by 3 bases, with 11 bases of the junction left unmatched. The chain uses TRBV5-1 and TRBJ2-3; 10 positions agree with TRBD1. Sequencing used peripheral blood. The source is a man aged 35 to 55 who had recovered from COVID-19. CDR3: CASSPEGRQGATDTQYF. CDR3 sequence (DNA): TGCGCCAGCAGCCCCGAAGGTCGACAGGGGGCAACAGATACGCAGTATTTT.